The source of this T cell receptor beta chain is a study of T cells of healthy individuals. MiXCR, applied by TCRdb to the 5' RACE reads, yields one record per CDR3 protein. This table holds 65,000 to 90,000 distinct CDR3 sequences, roughly 5% found once. Trimming pared 3 bases from V and 0 bases from J, leaving 13 bases between. The CDR3 totals 16 residues. CDR1 SGHKS and CDR2 YYEKEE come from the germline V gene (reference sequence). This chain links TRBV5-5 with TRBJ1-3; D may be TRBD1 (6 bases). This sequence was found in a female donor in good health. The CDR3 DNA follows: TGTGCCAGCAGCTGGCGCGGGGACAACTCTGGAAACACCATATATTTT. This codes for CASSWRGDNSGNTIYF.